These 17 T cell receptor beta chains came from one sample sequenced in a study of Graves' ophthalmopathy and Graves' hyperthyroidism. Amplification from RNA transcripts yielded the TCR beta CDR3 regions. HTBI primers were employed in first-round RT-PCR, then a second-round multiplex PCR followed. One entry per CDR3 protein results from TCRdb running MiXCR on the multiplex PCR reads. The sample lists 40,000 to 45,000 distinct CDR3 sequences, under 65% occurring once. Sequencing was done on a sample of peripheral blood. The origin of the receptors is an adult man with Graves' ophthalmopathy.

A word on this clonotype: At one of its ends the junction is not consistent with the germline gene, which may arise from a read error. This chain links TRBV5-1 with TRBJ2-7, with a possible D match to TRBD2 (5 bases). CDR3 size: 15 residues. Per the germline V gene, CDR1 is SGHRS and CDR2 is YFSETQ. CDR3 DNA sequence: TGCGCCAGCAGCTTAGGGTCTGGGAGCTCCTACGAACAGCACTTC. It yields the protein CASSLGSGSSYEQHF.

In this sample, this clonotype is medium-sized (0.01 to 0.1%). The CDR3 here is CASTRGAGSPLHF. The CDR3 DNA is TGTGCCAGTACCCGGGGGGCAGGGTCACCCCTCCACTTT. The chain is built from TRBV19 and TRBJ1-6; tentative D call: TRBD1 (6 bases). V was shortened by 7 bases and J by 10 bases, with 14 bases between the two germline ends. The germline V gene encodes CDR1 LNHDA and CDR2 SQIVND (reference sequence). This CDR3 has 13 residues.

There are a few counts of this clonotype. The rearrangement links TRBV29-1 to TRBJ2-7; D may be TRBD2 (5 bases). The CDR3 sequence is 12 residues long. Trimming left V 4 bases short and J 5 bases short, with 12 bases between. The germline V gene has CDR1 SQVTM and CDR2 ANQGSEA. The CDR3 here is CSVVGLGDEQYF. CDR3 in DNA: TGCAGCGTTGTCGGTCTGGGAGACGAGCAGTACTTC.

This clonotype was recorded a few times. This chain links TRBV7-9 with TRBJ2-1; TRBD2 matches 7 bases. Per the germline V gene, CDR1 is SEHNR and CDR2 is FQNEAQ (reference sequence). The CDR3 extends over 17 amino acids. J lost 0 bases, V lost 6 bases, and 11 bases had no gene match. CDR3 nucleotides: TGTGCCAGCAGTTTATTCCCTAGCGGTAGCTCCTACAATGAGCAGTTCTTC. Encoded protein: CASSLFPSGSSYNEQFF.

This clonotype has ten or more counts. The J gene is TRBJ2-2, the V gene TRBV20-1; 16 bases fit TRBD2. This CDR3 has 18 amino acids. Germline CDR1 reads DFQATT; CDR2 reads SNEGSKA (reference sequence). The V gene end was trimmed by 0 bases and the J gene end by 3 bases; junction bases not matched to a gene: 4. CDR3 nucleotides: TGCAGTGCTAGAGATCCTGGGACTAGCGGGGGGGACACCGGGGAGCTGTTTTTT. It translates to CSARDPGTSGGDTGELFF.

This clonotype showed up just once. The V gene is TRBV9, the J gene TRBJ2-7; no clear D. The CDR3 is 15 amino acids. Trimming left V 2 bases short and J 1 base short, with 13 bases between. Germline CDR1 is SGDLS and CDR2 is YYNGEE. CDR3 sequence (DNA): TGTGCCAGCAGCGTCGGGCAGTCTGAGTCCTACGAGCAGTACTTC. Protein sequence: CASSVGQSESYEQYF.

This chain links TRBV6-2 or TRBV6-3 with TRBJ2-7, with TRBD2 as a possible D gene (6 bases). Germline loops: CDR1 MNHEY, CDR2 SVGEGT. The CDR3 loop spans 15 amino acids. The CDR3 loop is CAGSEAFPGDYEQYV. The DNA for the CDR3 is TGTGCCGGCAGTGAGGCTTTTCCGGGAGACTACGAGCAGTACGTC.

Remarks on this clonotype: A read error may account for a junction end that differs from germline. The chain employs TRBV12-3 or TRBV12-4 and TRBJ2-1; TRBD2 matches at 12 bases. CDR3 length: 17 amino acids. CDR3 DNA sequence: TGTGCCAGCAGTAGGCCTAGCGGGAGGGCCTCCTACAATGGGCAGTTCTTC. Its protein is CASSRPSGRASYNGQFF.

By sample fraction, this clonotype is medium-sized. The chain combines TRBV7-9 with TRBJ1-6; possible D gene TRBD1, 6 bases. Germline CDR1 is SEHNR and CDR2 is FQNEAQ (reference sequence). The CDR3 loop spans 15 amino acids. V lost 5 bases and J 7 bases, leaving 15 bases between the germline ends. As DNA, the CDR3 is TGTGCCAGCAGCGCTTTACAGGGACGGAATTCACCCCTCCACTTT. It encodes CASSALQGRNSPLHF.

This chain joins TRBV5-1 and TRBJ2-6; TRBD1 matches 8 bases. V lost 0 bases and J lost 2; bases outside the gene matches: 13. The CDR3 totals 20 residues. Germline V gives CDR1 SGHRS, CDR2 YFSETQ. In nucleotides, the CDR3 is TGCGCCAGCAGCTTGGAGGGTTTCCGGACAGGGATCGCTGGGGCCAACGTCCTGACTTTC. The encoded protein is CASSLEGFRTGIAGANVLTF.

Sample share makes this clonotype medium-sized. One end of the junction varies from germline; a read error may be responsible. The chain couples TRBV29-1 to TRBJ2-2; D uncertain. Germline lookup yields CDR1 SQVTM and CDR2 ANQGSEA. The CDR3 runs to 12 residues. CDR3 residues: CSVEGLIGELFF. The CDR3 region has the DNA TGCAGCGTCGAAGGCCTGATCGGGGAGCTGTTTTTT.

At least ten counts were recorded for this clonotype. The junction departs from the called germline gene at one end, perhaps through a read error. The V gene is TRBV11-3, the J gene TRBJ2-6, with TRBD1 matching 7 bases. The CDR3 consists of 14 residues. CDR1 is SGHNT, CDR2 YENEEA, per germline. The CDR3 sequence is CASSDRAGASVLTF. CDR3 bases: TGTGCCAGCAGCGACAGGGCTGGGGCCAGCGTCCTGACTTTC.

The J gene is TRBJ2-2, the V gene TRBV5-1, with D perhaps matching TRBD1 (5 bases). Germline V gene data show CDR1 as SGHRS and CDR2 as YFSETQ. Trimming left V 3 bases short and J 5 bases short, with 17 bases between. CDR3 length: 16 amino acids. The CDR3 DNA is TGCGCCAGCAGCTCCAGACAGCAATCAAGGACCGGGGAGCTGTTTTTT. Amino acid sequence: CASSSRQQSRTGELFF.

Many counts were recorded for this clonotype. The J gene is TRBJ2-3, the V gene TRBV9, with 9 bases fitting TRBD2. This CDR3 has 15 amino acids. CDR1 is SGDLS and CDR2 is YYNGEE in the germline V gene. V lost 4 bases to trimming and J lost 4 bases; unmatched junction nucleotides: 7. The CDR3 sequence: CASSHSGGASDTQYF. The CDR3 DNA sequence: TGTGCCAGCAGCCATAGCGGGGGTGCCTCAGATACGCAGTATTTT.

This clonotype was counted at least ten times. The J gene is TRBJ2-1, the V gene TRBV7-9; 10 nucleotides match TRBD2. The germline V gene encodes CDR1 SEHNR and CDR2 FQNEAQ (reference sequence). V shed 5 bases and J 6 bases; nucleotides not matched to a gene: 7. The CDR3 length is 15 residues. CDR3 loop: CASSRLAGGFNEQFF. The CDR3 DNA sequence: TGTGCCAGCAGCCGTTTAGCGGGGGGCTTCAATGAGCAGTTCTTC.

The V and J genes are TRBV20-1 and TRBJ1-6; 8 bases align to TRBD1. The CDR3 totals 13 residues. Germline V lookup: CDR1 DFQATT, CDR2 SNEGSKA (reference sequence). The CDR3: CSDFGQGNSPLHF. CDR3 DNA: TGCAGCGATTTCGGACAGGGCAATTCACCCCTCCACTTT.

This clonotype was counted between two and nine times. The J gene is TRBJ1-4, the V gene TRBV30; possible D gene TRBD1, 5 bases. CDR1 is GTSNPN, CDR2 SVGIG, per germline (reference sequence). This CDR3 contains 14 residues. V was shortened by 3 bases and J by 7 bases, with 15 bases between the two germline ends. DNA of the CDR3: TGTGCCTGGAGGTCGCCGGCAGGGACTGAAAAACTGTTTTTT. Translated: CAWRSPAGTEKLFF. The full variable domain, with the rest looked up from reference TRBV30 and TRBJ1-4, is SQTIHQWPATLVQPVGSPLSLECTVEGTSNPNLYWYRQAAGRGLQLLFYSVGIGQISSEVPQNLSASRPQDRQFILSSKKLLLSDSGFYLCAWRSPAGTEKLFFGSGTQLSVL.